The T cell receptor beta chain under discussion was sequenced for a study of control samples from healthy donors and cancer patients. The CDR3 runs 16 residues. From germline, CDR1 is ENHRY and CDR2 SYGVKD. Trimming cost V 0 bases and J 4 bases; bases outside gene matches: 7. Data came from immunoSEQ multiplex PCR; TCRdb stores just in-frame clones and leaves some out. The data contain roughly 80,000 clones, about 88% of them seen just once; the ten biggest clones take up approximately 5.1%. The chain recombines TRBV10-3 with TRBJ2-3; 7 bases align to TRBD2. The sample comprised blood. This TCR derives from a woman aged 50 to 60 in good health. CDR3 DNA: TGTGCCATCAGTGAGTCGGGGAGCGGGGTAGCAGATACGCAGTATTTT. This encodes CAISESGSGVADTQYF.